The TCR beta chain described here comes from a study of human thymus T cells. Study observations and caveats: A high degree of thymic repertoire overlap among unrelated individuals was reported in related research. Thymic and blood repertoires seemed to favor certain V and J genes.

This clone has just one count. Its antigen is not known. The CDR3 extends over 18 amino acids. The germline V gene has CDR1 LGHNA and CDR2 YSLEER. The V segment lost 4 bases and the J segment 0 bases; nucleotides outside the gene matches: 13. Resections from corrective heart surgery supplied the thymus tissue. Only in-frame clones appear in the TCRdb table, and some are missing; sequencing was by immunoSEQ multiplex PCR. In the table there are 78,000 or so clones, roughly 96% of which are singletons. The sequence was collected from a boy in the first two years of life with a congenital heart defect but otherwise immunologically healthy. Input material: thymus tissue. The chain links TRBV4-3 to TRBJ2-3, with 7 bases identical to TRBD1. The CDR3 spells CASSPRSQGPFSTDTQYF. The CDR3, as DNA: TGCGCCAGCAGCCCCCGCTCACAGGGGCCGTTTAGCACAGATACGCAGTATTTT.